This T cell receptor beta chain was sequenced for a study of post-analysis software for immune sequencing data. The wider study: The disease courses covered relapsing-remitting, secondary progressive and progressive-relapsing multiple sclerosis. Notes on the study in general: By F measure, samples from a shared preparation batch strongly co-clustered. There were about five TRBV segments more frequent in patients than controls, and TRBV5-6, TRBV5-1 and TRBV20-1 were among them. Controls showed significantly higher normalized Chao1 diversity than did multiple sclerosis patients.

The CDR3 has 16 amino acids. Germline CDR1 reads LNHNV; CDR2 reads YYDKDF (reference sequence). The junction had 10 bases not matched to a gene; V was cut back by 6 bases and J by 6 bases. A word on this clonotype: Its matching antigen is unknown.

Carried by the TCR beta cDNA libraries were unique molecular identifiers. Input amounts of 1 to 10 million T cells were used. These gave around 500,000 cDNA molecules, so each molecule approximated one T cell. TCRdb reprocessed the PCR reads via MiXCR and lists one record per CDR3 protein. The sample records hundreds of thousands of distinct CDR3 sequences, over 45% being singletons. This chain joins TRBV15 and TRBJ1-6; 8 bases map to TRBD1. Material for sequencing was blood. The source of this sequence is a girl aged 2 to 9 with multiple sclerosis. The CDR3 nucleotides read TGTGCCACCAGAGGGGGAGCAGGGGGCAGTAATTCACCCCTCCACTTT. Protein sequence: CATRGGAGGSNSPLHF.